This TCR beta chain is drawn from a study of CD8+CD57+ T cells in acquired aplastic anemia (dated by TCRdb to 2016 to 2019). Concerning the study at large: DNA extracted from sorted CD4+ and CD8+ cells had a mean of around 3 ug, with a range of roughly 0.2 to 27.4 ug. An average of around 9.8 million reads for CD4+ cells and approximately 11 million reads for CD8+ cells was obtained from healthy donor samples.

Profiling of TCR beta VDJ combinations and CDR3 sequences used genomic DNA as the template. An Illumina HiSeq 2000 was the platform used for TCR repertoire sequencing. The authors' pipeline ran thus. Repertoire assessment relied on Simpson's diversity index, CDR3 size and DJ length profiles, and TRBV/TRBJ rearrangement plots. The most abundant DNA sequence in the deep sequencing data was taken as the immunodominant clone. CDR3 amino acid sequences were checked for sharing between subjects and were compared against published repertoires and the VDJdb database. The public reads were quality trimmed at Q25 with fastp and then assembled into clones with MiXCR by TCRdb, keeping productive beta chains. When rows share a CDR3 protein, they turn into one entry using the most common DNA and genes. In this record, the V and J calls reflect TCRdb's handling and not the investigators' own analysis. The sample yields some 130,000 distinct CDR3 sequences; about 40% were counted once. 8% to 9% of the sample is in the top ten clones.

From the cysteine up to the phenylalanine, the CDR3 has a length of 12 residues. Just the 36-base CDR3 DNA is kept, in frame starting at base 1. V is pared back by 7 bases and J by 2 bases, with 8 bases lying between the germline termini. CDR1 and CDR2 (SNHLY, FYNNEI) derive from the germline V gene. As regards this clonotype: Its antigen is currently not known. No qualities accompany the bases; no much larger clone lies one base away.

In this study, sorted CD4+ and CD8+ T cells from the blood of healthy subjects and of severe aplastic anemia patients had their TCR repertoires deep-sequenced. Ficoll-Paque density gradient centrifugation was used to isolate peripheral blood mononuclear cells. Before DNA was extracted, CD4+ and CD8+ T cells were sorted using either FACS or magnetic beads. What the authors observed across the whole study: Around 30 CD8+ CDR3 sequences were found to be shared between patients and controls, but these sequences appeared to be highly expressed in patients and within the immunodominant clones of the patients. No significant difference in CD8+ Simpson's diversity was found between patients and healthy controls (P=0.060).

The chain uses TRBV2 and TRBJ1-1, with the identity of the D gene unclear. The sequencing input was sorted CD4+, CD8+, or CD8+CD57+ T cells (not recorded which) from PBMCs. The clonotype comes from a human donor in good health, serving as a control. The nucleotide sequence is TGTGCCAGCACGGGCCCTAACACTGAAGCTTTCTTT. The translation is CASTGPNTEAFF.